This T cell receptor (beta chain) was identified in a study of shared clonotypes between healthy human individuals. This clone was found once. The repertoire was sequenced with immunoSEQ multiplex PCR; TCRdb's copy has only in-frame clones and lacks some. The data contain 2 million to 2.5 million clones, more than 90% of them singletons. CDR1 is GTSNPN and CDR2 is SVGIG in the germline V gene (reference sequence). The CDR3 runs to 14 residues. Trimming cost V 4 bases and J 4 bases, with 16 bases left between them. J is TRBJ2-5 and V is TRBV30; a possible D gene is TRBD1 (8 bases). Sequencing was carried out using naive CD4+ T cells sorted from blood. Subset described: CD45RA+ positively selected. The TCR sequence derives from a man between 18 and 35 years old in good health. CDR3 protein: CAWKRDRRGETQYF. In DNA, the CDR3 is TGTGCCTGGAAGCGGGACAGGAGGGGAGAGACCCAGTACTTC.